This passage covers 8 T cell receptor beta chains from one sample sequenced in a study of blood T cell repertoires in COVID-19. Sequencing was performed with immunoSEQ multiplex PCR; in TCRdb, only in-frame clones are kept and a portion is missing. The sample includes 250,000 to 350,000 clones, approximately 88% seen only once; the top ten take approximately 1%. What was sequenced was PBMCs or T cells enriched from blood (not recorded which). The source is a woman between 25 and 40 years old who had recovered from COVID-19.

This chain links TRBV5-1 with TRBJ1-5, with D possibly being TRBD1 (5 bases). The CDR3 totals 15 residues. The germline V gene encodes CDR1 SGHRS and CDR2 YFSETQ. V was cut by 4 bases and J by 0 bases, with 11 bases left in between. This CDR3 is CASSPGLYSNQPQHF. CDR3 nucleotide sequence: TGCGCCAGCAGCCCGGGACTTTATAGCAATCAGCCCCAGCATTTT.

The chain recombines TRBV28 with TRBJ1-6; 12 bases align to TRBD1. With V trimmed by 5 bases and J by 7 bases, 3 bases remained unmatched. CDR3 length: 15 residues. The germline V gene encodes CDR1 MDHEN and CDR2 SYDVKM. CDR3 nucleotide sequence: TGTGCCAGCAGTCGGGACAGGGGGCGAAATTCACCCCTCCACTTT. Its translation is CASSRDRGRNSPLHF.

The chain's CDR3 is CASGLSRESKETQYF. CDR3 bases: TGTGCTAGTGGTTTGTCCAGGGAATCCAAAGAGACCCAGTACTTC. The rearrangement joins TRBV12-5 to TRBJ2-5; possibly TRBD1 for D (5 bases). CDR1 LGHNT and CDR2 FRNRAP come from the germline V gene. Trimming pared 2 bases from V and 3 bases from J, leaving 13 bases between. The CDR3 is 15 residues long.

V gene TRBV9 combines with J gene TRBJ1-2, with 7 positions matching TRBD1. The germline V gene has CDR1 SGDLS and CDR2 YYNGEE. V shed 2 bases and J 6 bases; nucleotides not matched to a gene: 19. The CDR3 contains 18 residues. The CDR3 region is CASSVDFSGDRVRHGYTF. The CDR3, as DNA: TGTGCCAGCAGCGTTGATTTCTCAGGAGACAGGGTACGACATGGCTACACCTTC.

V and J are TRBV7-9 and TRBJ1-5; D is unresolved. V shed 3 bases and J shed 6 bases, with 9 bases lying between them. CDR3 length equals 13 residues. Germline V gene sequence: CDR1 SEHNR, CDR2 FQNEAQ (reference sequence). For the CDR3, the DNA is TGTGCCAGCAGCTTTTATTCGGGTCAGCCCCAGCATTTT. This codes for CASSFYSGQPQHF.

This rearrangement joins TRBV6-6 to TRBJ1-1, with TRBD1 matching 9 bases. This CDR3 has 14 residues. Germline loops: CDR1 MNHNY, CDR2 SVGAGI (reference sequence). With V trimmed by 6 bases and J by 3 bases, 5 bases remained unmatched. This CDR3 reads CASSLQGAHTEAFF. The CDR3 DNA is TGTGCCAGCAGCCTACAGGGGGCACACACTGAAGCTTTCTTT.

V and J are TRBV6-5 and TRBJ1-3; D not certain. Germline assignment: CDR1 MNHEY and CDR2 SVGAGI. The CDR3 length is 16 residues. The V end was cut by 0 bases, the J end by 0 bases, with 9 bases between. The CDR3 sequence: CASSYSSRFSGNTIYF. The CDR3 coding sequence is TGTGCCAGCAGTTACTCCTCACGGTTCTCTGGAAACACCATATATTTT.

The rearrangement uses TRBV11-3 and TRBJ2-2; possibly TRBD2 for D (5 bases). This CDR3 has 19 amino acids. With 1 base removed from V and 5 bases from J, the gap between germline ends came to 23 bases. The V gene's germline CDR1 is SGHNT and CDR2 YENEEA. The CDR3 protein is CASSLVGPGGWGRTGELFF. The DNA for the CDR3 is TGTGCCAGCAGCTTAGTAGGTCCGGGCGGGTGGGGAAGGACCGGGGAGCTGTTTTTT.